This T cell receptor (beta chain) was sequenced during a study of siplizumab effects on memory and regulatory T cells. The study, taken as a whole, reports: An assignable phenotype, naive or memory, was missing from roughly 80-95% of proliferating CD4+ or CD8+ clones. There appeared to be greater diversity in naive T cells than in memory cells, and naive T cells seemed major contributors to the alloresponse. The study did not confirm that proliferating Tregs from siplizumab cultures were suppressive. The Treg-derived share of mappable alloreactive CD4+ clones averaged about 69% with siplizumab and about 30% in controls.

The data were produced by immunoSEQ multiplex PCR, yet TCRdb's version contains in-frame clones alone and is incomplete. The repertoire includes about 100,000 clones, more than 85% of them detected once, and 2.6% sits in the top ten. In regard to this clone: As yet, its antigen is unknown.

The V segment lost 3 bases and the J segment 7 bases; nucleotides outside the gene matches: 8. CDR1 and CDR2 (germline): MGHRA, YSYEKL. The CDR3 has 17 amino acids. What was sequenced was CD4+ T cells sorted from blood. The receptor comes from a human donor in good health. Some clones in this sample may be carry-over from other donors' samples. The chain carries TRBV4-1 and TRBJ2-1; 14 nucleotides agree with TRBD2. The CDR3 protein is CASSHSGTSGRWNEQFF. In nucleotides, the CDR3 is TGCGCCAGCAGCCACTCCGGGACTAGCGGGAGATGGAATGAGCAGTTCTTC.